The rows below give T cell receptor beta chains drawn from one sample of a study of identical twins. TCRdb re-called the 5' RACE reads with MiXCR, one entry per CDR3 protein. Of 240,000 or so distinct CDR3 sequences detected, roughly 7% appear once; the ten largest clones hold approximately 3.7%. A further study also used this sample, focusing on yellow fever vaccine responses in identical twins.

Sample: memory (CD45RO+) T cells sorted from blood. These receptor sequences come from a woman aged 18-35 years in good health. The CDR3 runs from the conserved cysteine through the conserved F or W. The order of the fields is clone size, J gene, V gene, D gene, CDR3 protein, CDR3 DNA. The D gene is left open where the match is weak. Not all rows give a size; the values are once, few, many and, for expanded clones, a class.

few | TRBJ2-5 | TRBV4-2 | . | CASSQFWARGETQYF | TGTGCCAGCAGCCAATTTTGGGCCCGGGGAGAGACCCAGTACTTC
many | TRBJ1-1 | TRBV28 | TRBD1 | CASSLESDRGPNTEAFF | TGTGCCAGCAGTTTAGAGTCAGACAGGGGGCCGAACACTGAAGCTTTCTTT
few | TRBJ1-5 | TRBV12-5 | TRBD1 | CASGPGQGANQPQHF | TGTGCTAGTGGTCCGGGACAGGGGGCCAATCAGCCCCAGCATTTT
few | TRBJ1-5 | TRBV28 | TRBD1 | CASSRQGTSNQPQHF | TGTGCCAGCAGCAGACAGGGGACGAGCAATCAGCCCCAGCATTTT
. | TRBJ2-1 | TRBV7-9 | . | CASSLAIGDYNEQFF | TGTGCCAGCAGCTTAGCGATCGGGGATTACAATGAGCAGTTCTTC
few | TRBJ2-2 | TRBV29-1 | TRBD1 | CSVKMGQGDTGELFF | TGCAGCGTAAAGATGGGACAGGGGGACACCGGGGAGCTGTTTTTT
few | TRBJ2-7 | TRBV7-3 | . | CASSLKGFNEQYF | TGTGCCAGCAGCTTAAAAGGGTTCAACGAGCAGTACTTC
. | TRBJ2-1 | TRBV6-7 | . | CASRLRDKAPCGRVISYNEQFF | TGTGCCAGCAGACTCCGGGACAAGGCCCCATGCGGCAGGGTTATCTCCTACAATGAGCAGTTCTTC
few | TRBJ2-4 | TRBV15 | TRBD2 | CATSRDSASGGRAMAKNIQYF | TGTGCCACCAGCAGAGATTCAGCTAGCGGGGGTCGGGCTATGGCCAAAAACATTCAGTACTTC
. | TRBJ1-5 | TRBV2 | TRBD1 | CASKGTGSNQPQHF | TGTGCCAGCAAAGGGACAGGTTCCAATCAGCCCCAGCATTTT
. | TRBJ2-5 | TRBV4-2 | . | CASSQPKRWETQYF | TGTGCCAGCAGCCAACCGAAGCGCTGGGAGACCCAGTACTTC
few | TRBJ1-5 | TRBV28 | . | CASSLSAGQLFNQPQHF | TGTGCCAGCAGTTTATCAGCGGGGCAGCTCTTCAATCAGCCCCAGCATTTT
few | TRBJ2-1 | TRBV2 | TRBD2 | CASSQLAGGVGSYNEQFF | TGTGCCAGCTCGCAACTAGCGGGGGGAGTCGGATCCTACAATGAGCAGTTCTTC
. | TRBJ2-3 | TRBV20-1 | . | CSAYDRRADTQYF | TGCAGTGCTTATGACAGACGGGCAGATACGCAGTATTTT
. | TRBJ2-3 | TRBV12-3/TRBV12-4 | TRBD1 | CASSRRDREDTQYF | TGTGCCAGCAGTCGCCGGGACAGAGAAGATACGCAGTATTTT
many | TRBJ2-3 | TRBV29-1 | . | CSVEGGWRVADTQYF | TGCAGCGTTGAAGGGGGTTGGAGGGTGGCAGATACGCAGTATTTT
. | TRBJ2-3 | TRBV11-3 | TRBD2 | CASSVTSGDRTDTQYF | TGTGCCAGCAGCGTGACTAGCGGGGACCGCACAGATACGCAGTATTTT
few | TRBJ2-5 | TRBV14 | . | CASSHGTPKETQYF | TGTGCCAGCAGCCACGGAACACCTAAAGAGACCCAGTACTTC
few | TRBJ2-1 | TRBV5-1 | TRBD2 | CASSLQPGGYNEQFF | TGCGCCAGCAGCTTGCAACCGGGAGGGTACAATGAGCAGTTCTTC
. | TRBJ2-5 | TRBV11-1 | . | CASSANPGQETQYF | TGTGCCAGCAGCGCGAACCCGGGACAAGAGACCCAGTACTTC
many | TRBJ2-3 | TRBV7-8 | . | CASSPRVFSARDTDTQYF | TGTGCCAGCAGCCCAAGAGTTTTCAGCGCCCGCGACACAGATACGCAGTATTTT
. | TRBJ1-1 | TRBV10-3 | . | CDTGVRDTEAFF | TGTGACACCGGGGTCAGGGACACTGAAGCTTTCTTT
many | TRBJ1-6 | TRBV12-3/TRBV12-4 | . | CASSQSMTPLHF | TGTGCCAGCAGTCAAAGTATGACACCCCTCCACTTT
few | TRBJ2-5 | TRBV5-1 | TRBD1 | CASSLGAGGQGKETQYF | TGCGCCAGCAGCTTGGGGGCCGGGGGACAGGGGAAAGAGACCCAGTACTTC
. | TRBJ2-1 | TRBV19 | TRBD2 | CASTRLAGTYNEQFF | TGTGCCAGTACCAGACTAGCGGGAACCTACAATGAGCAGTTCTTC
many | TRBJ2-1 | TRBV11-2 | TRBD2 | CASSPGLAGGGEQFF | TGTGCCAGCAGCCCCGGGCTAGCGGGAGGGGGTGAGCAGTTCTTC
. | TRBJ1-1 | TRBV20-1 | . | CSGLTFAGTEAFF | TGCAGTGGGTTAACGTTCGCTGGCACTGAAGCTTTCTTT
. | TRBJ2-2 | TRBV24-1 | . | CATRGTRSGELFF | TGTGCCACCCGGGGCACAAGGTCCGGGGAGCTGTTTTTT
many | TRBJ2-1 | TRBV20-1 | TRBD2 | CSASGRDYNEQFF | TGCAGTGCTAGCGGGAGGGACTACAATGAGCAGTTCTTC
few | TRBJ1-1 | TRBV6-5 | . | CASRSGDTEAFF | TGTGCCAGCAGATCTGGGGACACTGAAGCTTTCTTT
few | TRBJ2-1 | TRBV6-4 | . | CASSVLAGQANEQFF | TGTGCCAGCAGTGTACTGGCGGGCCAGGCCAATGAGCAGTTCTTC
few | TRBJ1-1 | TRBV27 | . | CASSLLARRNTEAFF | TGTGCCAGCAGTTTATTGGCCAGGAGGAACACTGAAGCTTTCTTT
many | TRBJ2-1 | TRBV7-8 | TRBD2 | CASSISGGDEQFF | TGTGCCAGCAGCATTAGCGGGGGGGATGAGCAGTTCTTC
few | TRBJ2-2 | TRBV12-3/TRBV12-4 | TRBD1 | CASPGGSPNTGELFF | TGTGCCAGCCCAGGGGGCAGCCCGAACACCGGGGAGCTGTTTTTT
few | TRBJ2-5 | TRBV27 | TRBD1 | CASSPRSQYRGQETQYF | TGTGCCAGCAGTCCCAGGTCACAATACAGGGGACAAGAGACCCAGTACTTC
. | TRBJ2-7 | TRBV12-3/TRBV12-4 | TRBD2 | CASSFSSGSYEQYF | TGTGCCAGCAGTTTCTCTAGCGGGAGTTACGAGCAGTACTTC
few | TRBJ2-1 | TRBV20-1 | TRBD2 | CSARDWGTTRNEQFF | TGCAGTGCTAGAGATTGGGGGACTACCCGCAATGAGCAGTTCTTC
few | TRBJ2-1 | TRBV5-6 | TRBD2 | CASRRTSLRGEQFF | TGTGCCAGCAGACGGACTAGCCTAAGGGGTGAGCAGTTCTTC
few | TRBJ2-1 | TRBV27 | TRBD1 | CASSFAQGMVQFF | TGTGCCAGCAGTTTTGCACAGGGGATGGTGCAGTTCTTC
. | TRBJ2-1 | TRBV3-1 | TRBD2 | CASCQAGGRGNEQFF | TGTGCCAGCTGCCAAGCGGGGGGCCGGGGGAATGAGCAGTTCTTC
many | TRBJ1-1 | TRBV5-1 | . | CASSPSTGRNTEAFF | TGCGCCAGCAGCCCGAGTACAGGGAGGAACACTGAAGCTTTCTTT